This T cell receptor beta chain was sequenced for a study of T-cell reconstitution after alpha-beta-depleted transplantation in children. For TCRbeta, the library was prepared with unique molecular identifiers. Using its own MiXCR run on the PCR reads, TCRdb lists one record per CDR3 protein. Of roughly 590,000 distinct CDR3 sequences in the sample, approximately 15% were seen once. The receptor was derived from a human donor who donated a stem cell graft to a child with acute myeloid leukemia. The specimen comprised PBMCs from the stem cell graft donor, sampled from the stem cell graft.

CDR3 residues: CASSVVEGPGEKLFF. DNA for the CDR3: TGTGCCAGCAGCGTAGTGGAGGGGCCCGGTGAAAAACTGTTTTTT. The J gene is TRBJ1-4, the V gene TRBV9, with TRBD1 as a possible D gene (5 bases). V lost 0 bases and J lost 7, with 13 bases in between. Germline V gene sequence: CDR1 SGDLS, CDR2 YYNGEE. The CDR3 is 15 residues long. Full variable domain (remainder filled in from reference TRBV9 and TRBJ1-4): DSGVTQTPKHLITATGQRVTLRCSPRSGDLSVYWYQQSLDQGLQFLIQYYNGEERAKGNILERFSAQQFPDLHSELNLSSLELGDSALYFCASSVVEGPGEKLFFGSGTQLSVL.